Each of the 21 T cell receptor beta chains below was sequenced from the same sample in a study of T cell responses to AZD1222 COVID-19 vaccine. Sequencing was performed with immunoSEQ multiplex PCR; in TCRdb, only in-frame clones are kept and a portion is missing. The sample yields roughly 80,000 clones, about 83% seen once. The sequences come from peripheral blood, collected 28 days after the second AZD1222 dose. These receptors all come from an adult who received the AZD1222 COVID-19 vaccine.

This clone has just one count. V is TRBV28 and J is TRBJ1-2; D is unclear. The CDR3 extends over 14 amino acids. Germline V gene sequence: CDR1 MDHEN, CDR2 SYDVKM. With 2 bases removed from V and 2 bases from J, the gap between germline ends came to 9 bases. CDR3 region: CASSLGVGNYGYTF. For the CDR3, the DNA is TGTGCCAGCAGTTTAGGAGTGGGGAACTATGGCTACACCTTC.

The rearrangement links TRBV21-1 to TRBJ1-5; the listed D gene, TRBD1, was not tested against the DNA. TRBV21-1 is listed as a pseudogene. The CDR3 sequence is 16 residues long. In DNA form, the CDR3 reads TGTGCCAGCAGCAAGCGGGGACAGGGAAGCAATCAGCCCCAGCATTTT. Amino acid sequence: CASSKRGQGSNQPQHF.

The V and J genes are TRBV29-1 and TRBJ2-3; 14 bases fit TRBD2. CDR3 length: 14 residues. Losses at the gene ends were 5 bases for V and 6 bases for J; bases not matched to a gene: 4. CDR1 is SQVTM, CDR2 ANQGSEA, per germline. In DNA, the CDR3 is TGCAGCGTTCCAGGGACTAGCGGGGGCGATACGCAGTATTTT. As protein: CSVPGTSGGDTQYF.

The chain joins TRBV7-2 to TRBJ2-5; 12 bases are a match to TRBD2. Trimming cost V 0 bases and J 7 bases; bases outside gene matches: 12. Germline loops: CDR1 SGHTA, CDR2 FQGNSA. CDR3 length equals 18 residues. The DNA of the CDR3 is TGTGCCAGCAGCTTAGCGAGTCTAGCGGGGGGGAACGCGGGGACCCAGTACTTC. Protein: CASSLASLAGGNAGTQYF.

This chain links TRBV21-1 with TRBJ1-3. TRBV21-1 is noted as a pseudogene. The CDR3 extends over 16 amino acids. The CDR3 nucleotides are TGTGCCAGCAACCACCCCAACGGCCGTTCTGGAAACACCATATATTTT. It specifies CASNHPNGRSGNTIYF.

The chain recombines TRBV28 with TRBJ2-2, with D maybe TRBD2 (5 bases). Germline V gene lookup returns CDR1 MDHEN and CDR2 SYDVKM. With 5 bases removed from V and 6 bases from J, the gap between germline ends came to 7 bases. There are 12 residues in the CDR3. The CDR3 DNA reads as TGTGCCAGCAGTCTGAGGGCCGGGGAGCTGTTTTTT. It encodes CASSLRAGELFF.

V and J are TRBV6-2 or TRBV6-3 and TRBJ1-4, with 8 bases aligning to TRBD1. Looked up from germline, CDR1 is MNHEY and CDR2 is SVGEGT. J gave up 6 bases and V 4 bases, and 10 bases lay outside the gene matches. This CDR3 is built from 16 residues. The CDR3: CASSLGRQGLYEKLFF. In DNA, the CDR3 is TGTGCCAGCAGTTTGGGGAGACAGGGGCTTTATGAAAAACTGTTTTTT.

In regard to this clone: The junction departs from germline at one end; a sequencing error may be responsible. V gene TRBV6-2 or TRBV6-3 combines with J gene TRBJ1-2, with 9 bases identical to TRBD1. In germline, CDR1 is MNHEY, CDR2 SVGEGT. The CDR3 covers 13 residues. CDR3 DNA: TGTGCCAGCAGTATAGGACAGGGGAAGATTGCGGCCTTC. This encodes CASSIGQGKIAAF.

The V call is TRBV10-2, the J call TRBJ2-7; 8 nucleotides line up with TRBD2. CDR3 size: 12 residues. The ends lost 8 bases at V and 6 bases at J; junction bases unmatched: 6. Germline CDR1 is WSHSY and CDR2 is SAAADI. Here the CDR3 reads CASSTTSAEQYF. CDR3 nucleotide sequence: TGCGCCAGCTCCACGACTAGCGCCGAGCAGTACTTC.

The J gene is TRBJ2-1, the V gene TRBV6-2 or TRBV6-3; 7 nucleotides match TRBD1. CDR1 is MNHEY and CDR2 is SVGEGT in the germline V gene. The CDR3 spans 13 residues. The V segment lost 5 bases and the J segment 8 bases; nucleotides outside the gene matches: 6. CDR3 residues: CASSLLGGYEQFF. DNA of the CDR3: TGTGCCAGCAGTCTCCTAGGGGGCTATGAGCAGTTCTTC.

This chain uses TRBV5-1 with TRBJ1-3; 12 bases match TRBD1. CDR1 is SGHRS and CDR2 is YFSETQ in the germline V gene. V lost 1 base and J lost 5; bases outside the gene matches: 7. The CDR3 has 17 residues. CDR3 in DNA: TGCGCCAGCAGCTTGCGAGGGGGACAGGGGGCCCGAAACACCATATATTTT. Its protein product is CASSLRGGQGARNTIYF. The variable domain in full, with the rest retrieved from reference TRBV5-1 and TRBJ1-3, is KAGVTQTPRYLIKTRGQQVTLSCSPISGHRSVSWYQQTPGQGLQFLFEYFSETQRNKGNFPGRFSGRQFSNSRSEMNVSTLELGDSALYLCASSLRGGQGARNTIYFGEGSWLTVV.

The chain combines TRBV7-2 with TRBJ1-2; 9 bases agree with TRBD1. In germline, CDR1 is SGHTA, CDR2 FQGNSA. The CDR3 is 14 amino acids. Trimming cost V 0 bases and J 4 bases; bases outside gene matches: 0. DNA for the CDR3: TGTGCCAGCAGCTTAGCGACAGGGGGCTATGGCTACACCTTC. It is translated as CASSLATGGYGYTF.

This sequence joins TRBV28 and TRBJ2-7; TRBD1 matches 8 bases. Germline V gene lookup returns CDR1 MDHEN and CDR2 SYDVKM. There are 14 residues in the CDR3. V lost 3 bases to trimming and J lost 6 bases; unmatched junction nucleotides: 7. CDR3 sequence: CASSLLQGASEQYF. CDR3 DNA sequence: TGTGCCAGCAGTTTGCTTCAGGGGGCAAGCGAGCAGTACTTC.

This clone has more than one count but fewer than ten. The chain joins TRBV4-1 to TRBJ1-1, with 9 bases matching TRBD1. This CDR3 has 13 residues. The junction had 4 bases not matched to a gene; V was cut back by 8 bases and J by 3 bases. Germline values: CDR1 MGHRA, CDR2 YSYEKL. The DNA for the CDR3 is TGCGCCAGCCAACAGGGGGCCTACACTGAAGCTTTCTTT. Protein: CASQQGAYTEAFF.

This sequence joins TRBV2 and TRBJ2-2; no definite D call. Looked up from germline, CDR1 is SNHLY and CDR2 is FYNNEI. The CDR3 spans 11 residues. Trimming left V 7 bases short and J 5 bases short, with 5 bases between. The CDR3 region has the DNA TGTGCCAGCACCCGAACCGGGGAGCTGTTTTTT. Translating gives CASTRTGELFF.

J is TRBJ1-5 and V is TRBV7-2; D is unresolved. This CDR3 contains 15 residues. In germline, CDR1 is SGHTA, CDR2 FQGNSA. Trimming took off 2 bases at V and 2 bases at J, with 10 bases between the two ends. The CDR3 is CASSLYFGGNQPQHF. In DNA form, the CDR3 reads TGTGCCAGCAGCTTATATTTTGGGGGCAATCAGCCCCAGCATTTT.

This clone was seen a handful of times. The CDR3: CASSAGWGQPQHF. DNA of the CDR3: TGTGCCAGCAGCGCGGGATGGGGCCAGCCCCAGCATTTT. The chain is built from TRBV5-4 and TRBJ1-5, with D perhaps matching TRBD1 (5 bases). This CDR3 spans 13 amino acids. V was pared by 4 bases and J by 7 bases, with 12 bases between. Germline V gene data show CDR1 as SGHNT and CDR2 as YYREEE (reference sequence).

CDR3: CAWSWGLSNQPQHF. The DNA for the CDR3 is TGTGCCTGGAGTTGGGGACTTAGCAATCAGCCCCAGCATTTT. The chain has TRBV30 and TRBJ1-5; TRBD1 is a possible D gene (5 bases). The CDR3 runs 14 residues. The germline CDR1 and CDR2 sequences are GTSNPN and SVGIG (reference sequence). Trimming removed 2 bases from V and 0 bases from J, with 8 bases in between.

The V and J genes are TRBV12-3 or TRBV12-4 and TRBJ2-7; 8 positions agree with TRBD1. The CDR3 is 13 amino acids. V gave up 5 bases and J gave up 4 bases; unmatched junction bases: 4. DNA of the CDR3: TGTGCCAGCAGTGAAGGGACAGGTTACGAGCAGTACTTC. It translates to CASSEGTGYEQYF.

J is TRBJ2-1 and V is TRBV28, with D possibly TRBD2 on 7 matching bases. This CDR3 has 14 residues. From germline, CDR1 is MDHEN and CDR2 SYDVKM. The V gene lost 6 bases and the J gene lost 3 bases, with 12 bases spanning the gap. The CDR3 nucleotides read TGTGCCAGCAGGGGGGGGGCTGTCTACAATGAGCAGTTCTTC. Translating it yields CASRGGAVYNEQFF.

The J gene is TRBJ2-7, the V gene TRBV7-8; D remains ambiguous. The CDR3 contains 15 residues. Germline CDR1 reads SGHVS; CDR2 reads FQNEAQ. The V end lost 8 bases, the J end lost 2 bases, and 19 bases lay between the germline ends. The DNA for the CDR3 is TGTGCCAGCCGTACCTCTTCGGGCGGTACCTACGAGCAGTACTTC. Amino acids: CASRTSSGGTYEQYF. Using reference TRBV7-8 and TRBJ2-7 for the parts outside the CDR3, the full variable domain is GAGVSQSPRYKVAKRGQDVALRCDPISGHVSLFWYQQALGQGPEFLTYFQNEAQLDKSGLPSDRFFAERPEGSVSTLKIQRTQQEDSAVYLCASRTSSGGTYEQYFGPGTRLTVT.